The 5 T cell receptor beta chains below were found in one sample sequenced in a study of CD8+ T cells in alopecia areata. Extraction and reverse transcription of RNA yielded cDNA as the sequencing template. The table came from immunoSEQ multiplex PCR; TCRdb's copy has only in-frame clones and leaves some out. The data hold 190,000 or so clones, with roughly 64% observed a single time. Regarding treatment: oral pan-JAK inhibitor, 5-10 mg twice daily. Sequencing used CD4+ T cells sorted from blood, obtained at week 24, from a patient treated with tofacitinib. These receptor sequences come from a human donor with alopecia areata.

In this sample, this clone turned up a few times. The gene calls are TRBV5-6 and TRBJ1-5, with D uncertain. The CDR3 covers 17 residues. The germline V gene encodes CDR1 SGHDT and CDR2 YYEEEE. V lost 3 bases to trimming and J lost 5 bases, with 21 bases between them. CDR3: CASSSLRTSVGDQPQHF. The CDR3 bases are TGTGCCAGCAGCTCACTTAGGACGAGCGTCGGGGATCAGCCCCAGCATTTT.

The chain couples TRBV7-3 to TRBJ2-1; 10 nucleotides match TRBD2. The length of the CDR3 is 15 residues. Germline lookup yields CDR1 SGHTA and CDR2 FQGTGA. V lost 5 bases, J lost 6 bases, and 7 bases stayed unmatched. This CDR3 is CASSAESGGVNEQFF. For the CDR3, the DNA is TGTGCCAGCAGCGCTGAAAGCGGGGGGGTCAATGAGCAGTTCTTC. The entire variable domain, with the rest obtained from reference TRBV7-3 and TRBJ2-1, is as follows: GAGVSQTPSNKVTEKGKYVELRCDPISGHTALYWYRQSLGQGPEFLIYFQGTGAADDSGLPNDRFFAVRPEGSVSTLKIQRTERGDSAVYLCASSAESGGVNEQFFGPGTRLTVL.

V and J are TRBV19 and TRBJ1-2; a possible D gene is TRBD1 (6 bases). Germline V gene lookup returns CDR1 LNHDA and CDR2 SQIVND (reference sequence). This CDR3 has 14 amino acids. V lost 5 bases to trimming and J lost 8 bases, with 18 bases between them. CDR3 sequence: CASSPQGQGKGYTF. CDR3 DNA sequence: TGTGCCAGTAGTCCCCAAGGGCAGGGGAAAGGCTACACCTTC.

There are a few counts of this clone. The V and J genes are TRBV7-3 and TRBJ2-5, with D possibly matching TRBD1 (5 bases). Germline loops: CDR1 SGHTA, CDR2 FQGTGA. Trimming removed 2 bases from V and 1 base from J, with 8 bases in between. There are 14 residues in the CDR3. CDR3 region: CASSLQGAQETQYF. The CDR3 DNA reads TGTGCCAGCAGCTTACAGGGTGCCCAAGAGACCCAGTACTTC. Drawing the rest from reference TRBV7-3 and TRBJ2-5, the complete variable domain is GAGVSQTPSNKVTEKGKYVELRCDPISGHTALYWYRQSLGQGPEFLIYFQGTGAADDSGLPNDRFFAVRPEGSVSTLKIQRTERGDSAVYLCASSLQGAQETQYFGPGTRLLVL.

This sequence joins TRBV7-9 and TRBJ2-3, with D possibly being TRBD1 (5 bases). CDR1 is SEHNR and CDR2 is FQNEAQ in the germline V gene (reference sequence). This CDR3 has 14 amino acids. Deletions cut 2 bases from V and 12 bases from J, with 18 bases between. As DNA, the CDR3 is TGTGCCAGCAGCTTACTGGAAAGACAGCCCAACCAGTATTTT. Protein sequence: CASSLLERQPNQYF.